This T cell receptor beta chain was found in a study of shared clonotypes between healthy human individuals. Study-level findings and limits: Clonotypes which were not shared had lower generation probabilities than clonotypes that all four donors shared.

The germline V gene encodes CDR1 LNHDA and CDR2 SQIVND (reference sequence). This CDR3 is built from 16 residues. V was trimmed by 6 bases and J by 9 bases, leaving 24 bases between them. Every immunoSEQ plate was one replicate of a subset's evenly spread DNA. In the authors' methods: Sequence data from immunoSEQ were junction-only and lacked quality scores; consequently, filtering differed. Clones were sequenced by immunoSEQ multiplex PCR, and TCRdb holds only the in-frame ones, with some missing. The D gene and trimming were derived from the DNA, and the V and J assignments and clone size from that table. The sample has approximately 1.5 million clones, about 98.5% seen once. Of note for this clone: As yet, its antigen is unknown.

Both subsets, CD45RA+ naive and CD45RA-negative memory, were split from the CD4+ cells. This chain joins TRBV19 and TRBJ2-1; D possibly matches TRBD1 or TRBD2 (5 bases each). Sequencing was carried out using naive CD4+ T cells sorted from blood. As for subset: CD45RA+ positively selected. The clonotype comes from a young man in good health. CDR3 bases: TGTGCCAGTAGGGGGGTGGCAGGCCCGCGGGTAGCTGAGCAGTTCTTC. This sequence encodes CASRGVAGPRVAEQFF. The entire variable domain, with the rest obtained from reference TRBV19 and TRBJ2-1, is as follows: DGGITQSPKYLFRKEGQNVTLSCEQNLNHDAMYWYRQDPGQGLRLIYYSQIVNDFQKGDIAEGYSVSREKKESFPLTVTSAQKNPTAFYLCASRGVAGPRVAEQFFGPGTRLTVL.